The rows below give T cell receptor beta chains drawn from one sample of a study of T cells after yellow fever vaccination. MiXCR, applied by TCRdb to the 5' RACE reads, yields one record per CDR3 protein. Of about 320,000 distinct CDR3 sequences listed, around 4.5% are singletons. Sequencing used PBMCs, obtained 15 days after the yellow fever booster vaccination. The receptors were sampled from a man between 18 and 35 years old who received the YFV17D yellow fever vaccine. The CDR3 runs from the conserved cysteine through the conserved F or W. D genes are given only for firm matches. Not all rows give a size; the values are once, few, many and, for expanded clones, a class.

j_gene: TRBJ2-1; v_gene: TRBV29-1; abundance: many; d_gene: -; CDR3aa: CSVEAVGQGSNEQFF; CDR3nt: TGCAGCGTTGAAGCCGTCGGGCAGGGGTCGAATGAGCAGTTCTTC
j_gene: TRBJ1-2; v_gene: TRBV18; abundance: -; d_gene: -; CDR3aa: CASTTERSGYGYTF; CDR3nt: TGTGCCAGCACCACGGAGAGGTCTGGTTATGGCTACACCTTC
j_gene: TRBJ2-2; v_gene: TRBV5-1; abundance: few; d_gene: -; CDR3aa: CASSLEAWDANTGELFF; CDR3nt: TGCGCCAGCAGCTTGGAAGCTTGGGACGCGAACACCGGGGAGCTGTTTTTT
j_gene: TRBJ2-3; v_gene: TRBV19; abundance: many; d_gene: TRBD1; CDR3aa: CASSAWDRGFTDTQYF; CDR3nt: TGTGCCAGTAGTGCCTGGGACAGGGGATTCACAGATACGCAGTATTTT
j_gene: TRBJ2-7; v_gene: TRBV6-1; abundance: many; d_gene: -; CDR3aa: CASSEGDSSSYEQYF; CDR3nt: TGTGCCAGCAGTGAAGGGGACTCGAGCTCCTACGAGCAGTACTTC
j_gene: TRBJ2-2; v_gene: TRBV20-1; abundance: many; d_gene: TRBD1; CDR3aa: CSAQRQGNTGELFF; CDR3nt: TGCAGTGCTCAACGACAGGGGAACACCGGGGAGCTGTTTTTT
j_gene: TRBJ2-3; v_gene: TRBV29-1; abundance: many; d_gene: -; CDR3aa: CSARVDRGTDTQYF; CDR3nt: TGCAGCGCTAGGGTGGACAGAGGCACAGATACGCAGTATTTT
j_gene: TRBJ2-7; v_gene: TRBV12-3/TRBV12-4; abundance: few; d_gene: -; CDR3aa: CASSPPPKTYEQYF; CDR3nt: TGTGCCAGCAGTCCCCCTCCGAAAACCTACGAGCAGTACTTC
j_gene: TRBJ1-6; v_gene: TRBV7-8; abundance: -; d_gene: TRBD1; CDR3aa: CASCVTGGLGNSPLHF; CDR3nt: TGTGCCAGCTGTGTGACAGGGGGCCTGGGTAATTCACCCCTCCACTTT
j_gene: TRBJ1-5; v_gene: TRBV7-2; abundance: -; d_gene: -; CDR3aa: CASSLEVGNQPQHF; CDR3nt: TGTGCCAGCAGCTTAGAGGTGGGCAATCAGCCCCAGCATTTT
j_gene: TRBJ2-7; v_gene: TRBV9; abundance: -; d_gene: TRBD2; CDR3aa: CASSAGTSGSYEQYF; CDR3nt: TGTGCCAGCAGCGCCGGGACTAGCGGGTCCTACGAGCAGTACTTC
j_gene: TRBJ1-6; v_gene: TRBV20-1; abundance: -; d_gene: -; CDR3aa: CSAPYLSQAFNSPLHF; CDR3nt: TGCAGTGCCCCCTATTTGTCCCAGGCATTTAATTCACCCCTCCACTTT
j_gene: TRBJ1-1; v_gene: TRBV28; abundance: many; d_gene: -; CDR3aa: CASSFPGGRGTEAFF; CDR3nt: TGTGCCAGCAGTTTCCCGGGAGGTCGAGGTACTGAAGCTTTCTTT
j_gene: TRBJ1-4; v_gene: TRBV7-2; abundance: many; d_gene: -; CDR3aa: CASSPNRQGSNEKLFF; CDR3nt: TGTGCCAGCAGCCCCAACCGGCAGGGCTCTAATGAAAAACTGTTTTTT
j_gene: TRBJ2-3; v_gene: TRBV7-2; abundance: few; d_gene: TRBD2; CDR3aa: CASSLRWTSGGENTQYF; CDR3nt: TGTGCCAGCAGCCTGAGATGGACTAGCGGGGGGGAGAATACGCAGTATTTT
j_gene: TRBJ1-1; v_gene: TRBV5-1; abundance: -; d_gene: TRBD1; CDR3aa: CASSYPGLGTENTEAFF; CDR3nt: TGCGCCAGCAGCTACCCCGGACTTGGGACAGAGAACACTGAAGCTTTCTTT
j_gene: TRBJ1-6; v_gene: TRBV7-3; abundance: -; d_gene: -; CDR3aa: CATADNIYSPLHF; CDR3nt: TGTGCCACCGCGGATAATATTTATTCACCCCTCCACTTT
j_gene: TRBJ2-5; v_gene: TRBV12-3/TRBV12-4; abundance: many; d_gene: TRBD1; CDR3aa: CASSLLTGARTETQYF; CDR3nt: TGTGCCAGCAGTTTACTGACAGGGGCGAGGACTGAGACCCAGTACTTC
j_gene: TRBJ2-3; v_gene: TRBV6-1; abundance: many; d_gene: TRBD2; CDR3aa: CASTPGTNTDTQYF; CDR3nt: TGTGCCAGCACCCCAGGGACTAACACAGATACGCAGTATTTT
j_gene: TRBJ2-1; v_gene: TRBV7-9; abundance: many; d_gene: -; CDR3aa: CASSLVAIRDNEQFF; CDR3nt: TGTGCCAGCAGCTTAGTGGCGATTAGGGACAATGAGCAGTTCTTC
j_gene: TRBJ2-1; v_gene: TRBV12-3/TRBV12-4; abundance: many; d_gene: -; CDR3aa: CASRSSGTEQFF; CDR3nt: TGTGCCAGCAGGTCAAGCGGTACTGAGCAGTTCTTC
j_gene: TRBJ1-4; v_gene: TRBV5-1; abundance: many; d_gene: -; CDR3aa: CASSFASTGGEKLFF; CDR3nt: TGCGCCAGCAGCTTCGCGTCAACAGGAGGTGAAAAACTGTTTTTT
j_gene: TRBJ2-1; v_gene: TRBV6-5; abundance: -; d_gene: TRBD1; CDR3aa: CASSREGQGVSEQFF; CDR3nt: TGTGCCAGCAGCCGAGAAGGACAGGGAGTTAGCGAGCAGTTCTTC
j_gene: TRBJ2-1; v_gene: TRBV7-8; abundance: many; d_gene: TRBD2; CDR3aa: CASSSRRGDPWGEQFF; CDR3nt: TGTGCCAGCAGCTCTCGCCGGGGGGACCCGTGGGGGGAGCAGTTCTTC
j_gene: TRBJ2-1; v_gene: TRBV14; abundance: many; d_gene: -; CDR3aa: CASSPENSYNEQFF; CDR3nt: TGTGCCAGCAGCCCAGAGAACTCCTACAATGAGCAGTTCTTC
j_gene: TRBJ1-3; v_gene: TRBV5-4; abundance: few; d_gene: -; CDR3aa: CASSLEAGTGNTIYF; CDR3nt: TGTGCCAGCAGCTTGGAGGCAGGAACTGGAAACACCATATATTTT
j_gene: TRBJ1-1; v_gene: TRBV18; abundance: -; d_gene: -; CDR3aa: CASSPQDLFMGGTEAFF; CDR3nt: TGTGCCAGCTCACCACAGGACTTATTCATGGGGGGCACTGAAGCTTTCTTT
j_gene: TRBJ1-1; v_gene: TRBV20-1; abundance: many; d_gene: -; CDR3aa: CSATRSTGNTEAFF; CDR3nt: TGCAGTGCTACGCGATCGACAGGGAACACTGAAGCTTTCTTT
j_gene: TRBJ2-5; v_gene: TRBV18; abundance: -; d_gene: -; CDR3aa: CASSPRDTKETQYF; CDR3nt: TGTGCCAGCTCACCCCGGGACACGAAAGAGACCCAGTACTTC
j_gene: TRBJ1-3; v_gene: TRBV7-2; abundance: few; d_gene: -; CDR3aa: CASSYNRAGNTIYF; CDR3nt: TGTGCCAGCAGCTATAACAGGGCTGGAAACACCATATATTTT
j_gene: TRBJ2-1; v_gene: TRBV4-3; abundance: -; d_gene: TRBD2; CDR3aa: CASSQDPPSGAAYNEQFF; CDR3nt: TGCGCCAGCAGCCAAGATCCCCCCAGCGGGGCGGCGTACAATGAGCAGTTCTTC
j_gene: TRBJ1-1; v_gene: TRBV9; abundance: many; d_gene: -; CDR3aa: CASSQGDRTYEAFF; CDR3nt: TGTGCCAGCAGCCAGGGCGACAGGACGTACGAAGCTTTCTTT
j_gene: TRBJ2-7; v_gene: TRBV20-1; abundance: -; d_gene: -; CDR3aa: CSATQTGFYYEQYF; CDR3nt: TGCAGTGCTACCCAGACAGGCTTTTACTACGAGCAGTACTTC
j_gene: TRBJ2-1; v_gene: TRBV7-6; abundance: many; d_gene: -; CDR3aa: CASSPTKYNEQFF; CDR3nt: TGTGCCAGCAGCCCCACCAAATACAATGAGCAGTTCTTC
j_gene: TRBJ2-3; v_gene: TRBV4-3; abundance: many; d_gene: TRBD1; CDR3aa: CASSQDPSTGAISTDTQYF; CDR3nt: TGCGCCAGCAGCCAAGACCCTTCGACAGGGGCGATTAGCACAGATACGCAGTATTTT
j_gene: TRBJ1-2; v_gene: TRBV18; abundance: -; d_gene: -; CDR3aa: CASSPPGGVDYGYTF; CDR3nt: TGTGCCAGCTCACCACCGGGGGGTGTAGACTATGGCTACACCTTC
j_gene: TRBJ1-2; v_gene: TRBV4-1; abundance: many; d_gene: -; CDR3aa: CASSQDVSTIPSGYTF; CDR3nt: TGCGCCAGCAGCCAAGATGTGAGTACAATCCCGTCCGGCTACACCTTC
j_gene: TRBJ2-1; v_gene: TRBV24-1; abundance: many; d_gene: TRBD2; CDR3aa: CATSDLGRGDYNEQFF; CDR3nt: TGTGCCACCAGTGATTTAGGGCGGGGGGACTACAATGAGCAGTTCTTC
j_gene: TRBJ2-3; v_gene: TRBV7-2; abundance: -; d_gene: -; CDR3aa: CASSLIQGSTDTQYF; CDR3nt: TGTGCCAGCAGCTTAATTCAGGGGTCCACAGATACGCAGTATTTT
j_gene: TRBJ2-3; v_gene: TRBV5-6; abundance: few; d_gene: -; CDR3aa: CASTLTVSDTQYF; CDR3nt: TGTGCCAGCACACTCACGGTTTCAGATACGCAGTATTTT
j_gene: TRBJ1-1; v_gene: TRBV7-9; abundance: -; d_gene: -; CDR3aa: CASSAASNTEAFF; CDR3nt: TGTGCCAGCAGCGCCGCCTCGAACACTGAAGCTTTCTTT
j_gene: TRBJ1-1; v_gene: TRBV2; abundance: -; d_gene: TRBD1; CDR3aa: CASNDRGPHTEAFF; CDR3nt: TGTGCCAGCAACGACAGGGGGCCGCACACTGAAGCTTTCTTT
j_gene: TRBJ2-7; v_gene: TRBV27; abundance: -; d_gene: TRBD1; CDR3aa: CASNHRDRGPYEQYF; CDR3nt: TGTGCCAGCAACCACCGGGACAGGGGGCCCTACGAGCAGTACTTC
j_gene: TRBJ2-2; v_gene: TRBV7-9; abundance: many; d_gene: -; CDR3aa: CASSPSTITGELFF; CDR3nt: TGTGCCAGCAGCCCCTCAACAATAACCGGGGAGCTGTTTTTT
j_gene: TRBJ2-1; v_gene: TRBV7-6; abundance: few; d_gene: TRBD2; CDR3aa: CASSVRPFKELAGELQNQFF; CDR3nt: TGTGCCAGCAGCGTTCGTCCCTTTAAGGAACTAGCGGGGGAGCTCCAAAACCAGTTCTTC
j_gene: TRBJ2-5; v_gene: TRBV7-8; abundance: many; d_gene: -; CDR3aa: CASSLPPGGETQYF; CDR3nt: TGTGCCAGCAGCTTACCACCGGGTGGGGAGACCCAGTACTTC